The following is a T cell receptor (beta chain) sequence with its context. Antigen: not known. This CDR3 comprises 13 residues. Germline V gene data show CDR1 as MNHEY and CDR2 as SVGEGT. V lost 6 bases, J lost 2 bases, and 11 bases lay in between. These data belong to a study of CD8 T cells in ankylosing spondylitis. Regarding the study as a whole: There was a TCR beta motif, made of several highly homologous variants, that appeared characteristic of ankylosing spondylitis blood. Clones linked to disease were reported to show significant enrichment in matched ankylosing spondylitis synovial fluid.

Each TCR beta library was made by quantitative 5'-RACE that incorporated molecular barcodes. TCRdb re-called the 5' RACE reads through MiXCR, storing one row per CDR3 protein. The sample comprises roughly 91,000 distinct CDR3 sequences, roughly 8.3% of which are singletons, and more than 9.5% rests with the top ten. The chain carries TRBV6-2 or TRBV6-3 and TRBJ2-7; D not resolved. The sample consisted of blood, either unsorted or a sorted T cell fraction (not recorded which). This receptor was identified in a male donor with ankylosing spondylitis or in good health (not recorded which). The CDR3 DNA sequence: TGTGCCAGCAGCCCGACATGGGCCTACGAGCAGTACTTC. Residues: CASSPTWAYEQYF.